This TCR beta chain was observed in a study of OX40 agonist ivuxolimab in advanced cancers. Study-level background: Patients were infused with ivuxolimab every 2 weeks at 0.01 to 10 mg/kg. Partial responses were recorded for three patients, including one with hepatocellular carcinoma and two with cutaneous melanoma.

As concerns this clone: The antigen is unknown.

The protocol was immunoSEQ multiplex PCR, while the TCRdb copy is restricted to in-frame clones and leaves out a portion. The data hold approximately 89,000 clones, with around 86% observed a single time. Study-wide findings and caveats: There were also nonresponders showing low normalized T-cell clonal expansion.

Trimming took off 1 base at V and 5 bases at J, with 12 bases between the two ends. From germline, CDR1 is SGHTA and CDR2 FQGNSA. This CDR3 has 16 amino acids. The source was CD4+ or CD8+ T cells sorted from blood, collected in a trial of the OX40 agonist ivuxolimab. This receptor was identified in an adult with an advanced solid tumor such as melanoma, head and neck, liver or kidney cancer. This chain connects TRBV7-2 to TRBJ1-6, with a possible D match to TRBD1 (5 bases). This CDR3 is CASSLGLRGNNSPLHF. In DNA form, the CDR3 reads TGTGCCAGCAGCTTAGGGCTAAGGGGTAATAATTCACCCCTCCACTTT.